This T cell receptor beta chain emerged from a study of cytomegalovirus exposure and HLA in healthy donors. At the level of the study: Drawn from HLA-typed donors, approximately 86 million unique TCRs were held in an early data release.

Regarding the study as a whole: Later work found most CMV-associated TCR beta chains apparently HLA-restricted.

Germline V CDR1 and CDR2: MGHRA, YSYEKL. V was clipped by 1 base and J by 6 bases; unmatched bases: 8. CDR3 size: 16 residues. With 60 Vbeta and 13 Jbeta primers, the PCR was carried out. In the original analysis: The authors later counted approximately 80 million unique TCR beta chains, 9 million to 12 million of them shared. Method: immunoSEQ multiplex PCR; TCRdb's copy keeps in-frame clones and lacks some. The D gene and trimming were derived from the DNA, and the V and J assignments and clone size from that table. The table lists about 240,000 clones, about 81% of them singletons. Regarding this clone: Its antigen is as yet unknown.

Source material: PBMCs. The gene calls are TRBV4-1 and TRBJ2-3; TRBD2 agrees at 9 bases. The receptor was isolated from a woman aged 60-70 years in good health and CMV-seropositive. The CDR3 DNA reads TGCGCCAGCAGCCAAGTCTCTCTAGCGGGAAGGGATACGCAGTATTTT. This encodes CASSQVSLAGRDTQYF.